The 17 T cell receptor beta chains in this list originate from one sample, sequenced in a study of PD-1 blockade in classical Hodgkin lymphoma. Relapses following autologous stem cell transplantation were seen in all patients, with brentuximab vedotin exposure varying. Assay: immunoSEQ multiplex PCR; the TCRdb copy retains only in-frame clones and omits some. Found here are fewer than 45,000 clones, more than 85% of them singletons; the top ten hold about 5.9%. The sample consisted of peripheral blood mononuclear cells (PBMCs), taken before the second cycle of nivolumab. These receptors were taken from a human donor with classical Hodgkin lymphoma.

The gene calls are TRBV5-1 and TRBJ2-6; no firm D call. CDR1 is SGHRS and CDR2 is YFSETQ in the germline V gene. The CDR3 runs 13 residues. Trimming took 5 bases from V and 5 from J, leaving 8 bases between them. CDR3 in amino acids: CASRATWANVLTF. CDR3 in DNA: TGCGCCAGCAGGGCCACGTGGGCCAACGTCCTGACTTTC.

The chain carries TRBV18 and TRBJ2-3; 9 bases are shared with TRBD2. The CDR3 totals 16 residues. CDR1 is KGHSH and CDR2 is LQKENI in the germline V gene. The trim removed 5 bases at V and 2 bases at J, leaving 8 bases unmatched. In DNA, the CDR3 is TGTGCCAGCTCATCATCAACTAGCGGGCCCACAGATACGCAGTATTTT. Translated: CASSSSTSGPTDTQYF.

The rearrangement links TRBV5-6 to TRBJ2-2, with 9 bases lining up with TRBD2. Germline values: CDR1 SGHDT, CDR2 YYEEEE. CDR3 size: 16 residues. With 1 base clipped from V and 1 base from J, the junction kept 2 bases outside the gene matches. CDR3 nucleotides: TGTGCCAGCAGCTTGCGGCGGGGGGGGAACACCGGGGAGCTGTTTTTT. It specifies CASSLRRGGNTGELFF.

The chain joins TRBV9 to TRBJ2-2; perhaps TRBD2 as D (5 bases). Germline-derived CDR1 and CDR2 are SGDLS and YYNGEE. The CDR3 covers 14 residues. Deletions cut 4 bases from V and 2 bases from J, with 9 bases between. The CDR3 protein is CASSRGYNTGELFF. CDR3 in DNA: TGTGCCAGCAGCCGGGGATACAACACCGGGGAGCTGTTTTTT.

This chain links TRBV5-1 with TRBJ2-1, with D possibly TRBD1 on 5 matching bases. Germline loops: CDR1 SGHRS, CDR2 YFSETQ. V gave up 0 bases and J gave up 4 bases, with 8 bases separating them. CDR3 size: 14 residues. CDR3 in amino acids: CASSLAQGYNEQFF. CDR3 nucleotide sequence: TGCGCCAGCAGCTTGGCCCAGGGTTACAATGAGCAGTTCTTC.

J is TRBJ2-2 and V is TRBV27; 7 bases are a match to TRBD1. CDR1 MNHEY and CDR2 SMNVEV come from the germline V gene (reference sequence). The CDR3 totals 13 residues. Unmatched junction bases numbered 6, after V lost 6 bases and J lost 8 bases. The CDR3 DNA is TGTGCCAGCAGCCCCGGGACAGCTGGGGAGCTGTTTTTT. This translates into CASSPGTAGELFF.

This clone was seen a single time. The CDR3 nucleotides read TGTGCCAGCAGCCAAACCGGGACAGGGGGCGAAAAACTGTTTTTT. Protein sequence: CASSQTGTGGEKLFF. The chain joins TRBV4-2 to TRBJ1-4, with 12 positions matching TRBD1. The CDR3 is 15 residues long. In germline, CDR1 is LGHNA, CDR2 YNFKEQ. The V and J ends lost 2 bases and 8 bases, in that order; junction bases with no gene match: 3.

V gene TRBV4-2 combines with J gene TRBJ2-5; D possibly corresponds to TRBD1 (6 bases). Germline-derived CDR1 and CDR2 are LGHNA and YNFKEQ. V was shortened by 4 bases and J by 4 bases, with 19 bases between the two germline ends. The CDR3 contains 16 residues. The CDR3 DNA reads TGTGCCAGCAGCCCCCTGGGGCAGGGGAAAGGAGAGACCCAGTACTTC. Encoded protein: CASSPLGQGKGETQYF.

The V gene is TRBV5-4, the J gene TRBJ2-5; a possible D gene is TRBD1 (6 bases). The V and J ends lost 2 bases and 0 bases respectively, with 11 bases between them. The CDR3 is 15 residues long. Germline loops: CDR1 SGHNT, CDR2 YYREEE (reference sequence). The CDR3 region is CASSFQQGNQETQYF. CDR3 DNA: TGTGCCAGCAGCTTTCAACAGGGTAACCAAGAGACCCAGTACTTC.

The chain couples TRBV27 to TRBJ1-1; D is uncertain. V was cut by 4 bases and J by 0 bases, with 6 bases left in between. The CDR3 totals 13 residues. Germline assignment: CDR1 MNHEY and CDR2 SMNVEV (reference sequence). CDR3 residues: CASSYGLNTEAFF. CDR3 nucleotide sequence: TGTGCCAGCAGTTATGGTTTGAACACTGAAGCTTTCTTT.

The chain recombines TRBV7-2 with TRBJ2-7; D gene uncertain. The CDR3 covers 13 residues. Germline loops: CDR1 SGHTA, CDR2 FQGNSA. V was trimmed by 1 base and J by 2 bases, leaving 6 bases between them. CDR3 in amino acids: CASSLVSAYEQYF. In nucleotides, the CDR3 is TGTGCCAGCAGCTTAGTTTCGGCCTACGAGCAGTACTTC.

This chain links TRBV11-2 with TRBJ2-2; no clear D gene. The V end lost 5 bases, the J end lost 1 base, and 5 bases lay between the germline ends. The CDR3 spans 13 residues. From germline, CDR1 is SGHAT and CDR2 FQNNGV. The CDR3 sequence: CASSPVNTGELFF. The CDR3 DNA sequence: TGTGCCAGCAGCCCAGTGAACACCGGGGAGCTGTTTTTT.

CDR3 bases: TGTGCCAGCTCACGCTTAGGTGCCCCTGAAGCTTTCTTT. Residues: CASSRLGAPEAFF. The chain is built from TRBV18 and TRBJ1-1; D is unresolved. CDR1 and CDR2 (germline): KGHSH, LQKENI. The CDR3 covers 13 residues. Trimming took 4 bases from V and 6 from J, leaving 12 bases between them.

The CDR3 region has the DNA TGTGCCAGCAGCCTCACTCCAGGACAGCTTGAAGCTTTCTTT. Translation gives CASSLTPGQLEAFF. The J gene is TRBJ1-1, the V gene TRBV7-2; D is perhaps TRBD1 (6 bases). The germline V and J ends were trimmed by 5 bases and 7 bases, with 17 bases remaining between them. CDR1 and CDR2 (germline): SGHTA, FQGNSA. The CDR3 is made up of 14 amino acids.

The gene calls are TRBV11-2 and TRBJ2-4; tentative D call: TRBD1 (6 bases). The CDR3 sequence is 16 residues long. V was cut by 2 bases and J by 0 bases, with 11 bases left in between. Germline V gene lookup returns CDR1 SGHAT and CDR2 FQNNGV. This CDR3 reads CASSLWAGVAKNIQYF. In DNA, the CDR3 is TGTGCCAGCAGCTTATGGGCAGGGGTAGCCAAAAACATTCAGTACTTC.

The chain carries TRBV5-4 and TRBJ1-6; perhaps TRBD1 as D (6 bases). V was clipped by 4 bases and J by 7 bases, with 24 bases between them. Per germline, CDR1 SGHNT and CDR2 YYREEE (reference sequence). This CDR3 is built from 18 residues. This CDR3 reads CASSPLSGGGLGNSPLHF. CDR3 bases: TGTGCCAGCAGCCCCTTGTCGGGGGGCGGACTTGGAAATTCACCCCTCCACTTT.

The V gene is TRBV29-1, the J gene TRBJ2-1, with 9 bases aligning to TRBD2. The CDR3 covers 13 residues. J lost 11 bases, V lost 6 bases, and 11 bases had no gene match. Germline loops: CDR1 SQVTM, CDR2 ANQGSEA. For the CDR3, the DNA is TGCAGCGTATTTAGCGGGAGAACCTATAAGCAGTTCTTC. This sequence encodes CSVFSGRTYKQFF.